A selection of T cell receptor beta chains follows, all from one sample in a study of Ad26.COV2.S vaccination and SARS-CoV-2 variants. Only in-frame clones appear in the TCRdb table, and some are missing; sequencing was by immunoSEQ multiplex PCR. The sample contains 500,000 or so clones, around 90% of which appear only once. The sample was peripheral blood, taken in a trial of Ad26.COV2.S vaccine versus placebo. The receptors originated from a person aged 18 to 59 who received the Ad26.COV2.S COVID-19 vaccine or a placebo. Both conserved end residues are part of each CDR3. The order of the fields is D gene, clone size, V gene, J gene, CDR3 protein, CDR3 DNA. The D gene is left open where the match is weak. Size is omitted from some rows. Given values are once, few, many or a class for expanded clones.

d_call: TRBD2
clone_size: NA
v_call: TRBV6-5
j_call: TRBJ2-1
cdr3_aa: CASRSTSGEQFF
cdr3_nt: TGTGCCAGCAGGTCGACTAGCGGAGAGCAGTTCTTC

d_call: NA
clone_size: NA
v_call: TRBV6-5
j_call: TRBJ1-5
cdr3_aa: CATTLDGWGNQPQHF
cdr3_nt: TGTGCCACCACCTTGGACGGCTGGGGCAATCAGCCCCAGCATTTT

d_call: TRBD1
clone_size: few
v_call: TRBV30
j_call: TRBJ2-5
cdr3_aa: CAWSSPGQGPQETQYF
cdr3_nt: TGTGCCTGGAGTTCTCCGGGACAGGGACCTCAAGAGACCCAGTACTTC

d_call: TRBD2
clone_size: NA
v_call: TRBV27
j_call: TRBJ2-1
cdr3_aa: CASSLGGLPLDEQFF
cdr3_nt: TGTGCCAGCAGTTTAGGGGGACTACCTTTGGATGAGCAGTTCTTC

d_call: NA
clone_size: NA
v_call: TRBV4-3
j_call: TRBJ2-7
cdr3_aa: CASSQVGIGPNSYEQYF
cdr3_nt: TGCGCCAGCAGCCAAGTCGGGATAGGGCCGAACTCCTACGAGCAGTACTTC

d_call: NA
clone_size: NA
v_call: TRBV7-8
j_call: TRBJ1-6
cdr3_aa: CASSSPNGRSSYNSPLHF
cdr3_nt: TGTGCCAGCAGCTCCCCTAACGGACGGAGCTCCTATAATTCACCCCTCCACTTT

d_call: NA
clone_size: NA
v_call: TRBV2
j_call: TRBJ2-7
cdr3_aa: CASSISGGTAAYEQYF
cdr3_nt: TGTGCCAGCAGTATCTCCGGTGGGACGGCTGCCTACGAGCAGTACTTC

d_call: NA
clone_size: once
v_call: TRBV3-1/TRBV3-2
j_call: TRBJ2-2
cdr3_aa: CASSQRDGELFF
cdr3_nt: TGTGCCAGCAGCCAACGGGACGGGGAGCTGTTTTTT

d_call: NA
clone_size: NA
v_call: TRBV5-1
j_call: TRBJ1-6
cdr3_aa: CASSQESANSPLHF
cdr3_nt: TGCGCCAGCAGCCAAGAGTCCGCCAATTCACCCCTCCACTTT

d_call: NA
clone_size: NA
v_call: TRBV5-4
j_call: TRBJ2-5
cdr3_aa: CASSSGLQLETQYF
cdr3_nt: TGTGCCAGCAGCAGCGGACTACAACTAGAGACCCAGTACTTC

d_call: NA
clone_size: NA
v_call: TRBV28
j_call: TRBJ1-6
cdr3_aa: CASIPTGGGSPLHF
cdr3_nt: TGTGCCAGCATCCCGACAGGCGGGGGGTCACCCCTCCACTTT

d_call: TRBD1
clone_size: NA
v_call: TRBV28
j_call: TRBJ2-7
cdr3_aa: CAAATGDGYEQYF
cdr3_nt: TGTGCCGCAGCGACAGGGGACGGCTACGAGCAGTACTTC

d_call: NA
clone_size: NA
v_call: TRBV9
j_call: TRBJ2-4
cdr3_aa: CASSVGIGDIQYF
cdr3_nt: TGTGCCAGCAGCGTAGGAATCGGGGACATTCAGTACTTC

d_call: NA
clone_size: NA
v_call: TRBV12-3/TRBV12-4
j_call: TRBJ1-4
cdr3_aa: CASSLAEKLFF
cdr3_nt: TGTGCCAGCAGTTTGGCTGAAAAACTGTTTTTT

d_call: NA
clone_size: NA
v_call: TRBV29-1
j_call: TRBJ2-7
cdr3_aa: CSVLLRRGRSEQYF
cdr3_nt: TGCAGCGTCCTCCTGCGCCGGGGCCGGAGCGAGCAGTACTTC

d_call: NA
clone_size: NA
v_call: TRBV30
j_call: TRBJ1-1
cdr3_aa: CAWAGFTGTEAFF
cdr3_nt: TGTGCCTGGGCCGGGTTTACGGGGACTGAAGCTTTCTTT

d_call: NA
clone_size: NA
v_call: TRBV9
j_call: TRBJ2-5
cdr3_aa: CASSVGGAQETQYF
cdr3_nt: TGTGCCAGCAGCGTGGGTGGGGCCCAAGAGACCCAGTACTTC

d_call: NA
clone_size: NA
v_call: TRBV6-4
j_call: TRBJ2-1
cdr3_aa: CASSRDTFYNEQFF
cdr3_nt: TGTGCCAGCAGCCGGGACACCTTCTACAATGAGCAGTTCTTC

d_call: NA
clone_size: NA
v_call: TRBV6-1
j_call: TRBJ2-5
cdr3_aa: CASSERGLSQETQYF
cdr3_nt: TGTGCCAGCAGTGAAAGGGGACTGTCTCAAGAGACCCAGTACTTC

d_call: NA
clone_size: NA
v_call: TRBV19
j_call: TRBJ1-2
cdr3_aa: CASRQVSYGYTF
cdr3_nt: TGTGCCAGTAGACAGGTTTCGTATGGCTACACCTTC